This TCR beta chain was sequenced for a study of T cell repertoires in cytomegalovirus infection. Across the whole study: Public TCR beta signature analysis indicated the presence of both CMV infection and matching HLA type. Points from the study as a whole: The ex vivo response showed dominance by HLA-C-restricted CMV-specific TCR beta clonotypes. Based on cumulative public TCR beta family frequency, carriers of CMV plus the relevant HLA were identified.

TCRdb processed the reads anew with MiXCR; each CDR3 protein has one entry. This table holds a few hundred thousand distinct CDR3 sequences, over 15% found once. V lost 4 bases and J lost 1, with 12 bases in between. The germline CDR1 and CDR2 sequences are LNHNV and YYDKDF (reference sequence). This CDR3 comprises 15 residues. This clonotype was observed many times. No antigen is known for it. This TCR derives from a human donor in good health (CMV status not recorded). Some clones in this sample may be carry-over from other donors' samples. The J gene is TRBJ2-3, the V gene TRBV15, with D perhaps matching TRBD2 (5 bases). The source material was CD8+ T cells from PBMCs. The CDR3: CATSKGFGGTDTQYF. The CDR3 DNA is TGTGCCACCAGCAAAGGGTTCGGGGGCACAGATACGCAGTATTTT.